The T cell receptor beta chain described here comes from a study of CD8+CD57+ T cells in acquired aplastic anemia. Sequencing involved patients with CD8+CD57+ cell expansion previously shown by flow cytometry. Study results and limitations: Levels of CD8+ Simpson's diversity were not significantly distinct in patients versus controls.

CDR1 is SGHTA, CDR2 FQGTGA, per germline. With 4 bases removed from V and 8 bases from J, the gap between germline ends came to 6 bases. The CDR3 runs 11 residues. A remark on this clonotype: Its antigen remains unknown.

The TCR beta profiling, which covered VDJ combination and CDR3 sequence, was carried out using genomic DNA as the template. TCRdb analysed the reads with MiXCR anew, one entry per CDR3 protein. The table lists roughly 180,000 distinct CDR3 sequences, about three fifths of them singletons. The V gene is TRBV7-3, the J gene TRBJ1-5; D is unresolved. The origin of this receptor is a human donor with aplastic anemia. Sequences were obtained from sorted CD4+, CD8+, or CD8+CD57+ T cells (not recorded which) from PBMCs. CDR3 in amino acids: CASSSAKPQHF. In DNA form, the CDR3 reads TGTGCCAGCAGCTCCGCAAAGCCCCAGCATTTT. Based on the CDR3 plus reference TRBV7-3 and TRBJ1-5, the full variable domain is GAGVSQTPSNKVTEKGKYVELRCDPISGHTALYWYRQSLGQGPEFLIYFQGTGAADDSGLPNDRFFAVRPEGSVSTLKIQRTERGDSAVYLCASSSAKPQHFGDGTRLSIL.